This TCR beta chain was identified in a study of T-cell reconstitution after alpha-beta-depleted transplantation in children. Whole-study findings and limits: Several hundred expanded graft clones reportedly gave rise to the alpha-beta T cells present about two months after transplant. One year post-transplant, T-cell counts and diversity were largely derived from T cells produced anew. At day 60, the high TCRbeta diversity found in some patients originated from recipient T cells and thymic progenitors that had survived.

The junction had 9 bases not matched to a gene; V was cut back by 3 bases and J by 4 bases. Per the germline V gene, CDR1 is MNHNS and CDR2 is SASEGT. The CDR3 has 17 residues. In this sample, this clonotype turned up many times. Antigen specificity is unknown. Construction of the TCRbeta library involved unique molecular identifiers. TCRdb itself ran the PCR reads through MiXCR, one entry per CDR3 protein. Of around 240,000 distinct CDR3 sequences listed, roughly 7.7% are singletons. Material: PBMCs, mostly from graft donor cells, obtained 180 days after TCRalphabeta/CD19-depleted stem cell transplant. The V and J genes are TRBV6-1 and TRBJ2-1, with 10 bases lining up with TRBD1. This receptor was obtained from a male patient younger than 18 who had a stem cell transplant for acute lymphoblastic leukemia, so the T cells may come from the graft donor. The CDR3 nucleotides read TGTGCCAGCAGTGAGTACCCAGACAGGGGGCAGTACAATGAGCAGTTCTTC. This sequence encodes CASSEYPDRGQYNEQFF.